This T cell receptor (beta chain) was sequenced for a study of T cell repertoires in cytomegalovirus infection. Study-wide results and limits: HLA-C-restricted CMV clonotypes gave the most frequent clonotype in two of eight donors.

Each CDR3 protein is one row after TCRdb ran MiXCR on the reads. The data contain 200,000 to 250,000 distinct CDR3 sequences, about 23% of them singletons. Remarks on this clonotype: Antigen unknown. This could be a read error, since a much larger clone is one nucleotide away.

J gave up 0 bases and V 10 bases, and 10 bases lay outside the gene matches. The CDR3 consists of 16 residues. Germline V gene lookup returns CDR1 SGHTA and CDR2 FQGNSA. The TCR was taken from a human donor in good health (CMV status not recorded). Some clones in this sample may be carry-over from other donors' samples. The chain combines TRBV7-2 with TRBJ2-2; 8 bases are a match to TRBD2. The material sequenced was CD8+ T cells from PBMCs. CDR3 in DNA: TGTGCCATCCGAGAATGGGGACTAGCGAACACCGGGGAGCTGTTTTTT. It encodes CAIREWGLANTGELFF.